This T cell receptor (beta chain) was profiled in a study of Ad26.COV2.S vaccination and SARS-CoV-2 variants. General study findings and limits: Reported findings describe substantial breadth in spike-specific CD8+ and CD4+ T cell responses following vaccination. Breadth of non-spike TCRs did not differ between vaccinees and placebo recipients. Participants in the vaccine arm had higher spike-specific TCR breadth; placebo recipients had lower.

The CDR3 contains 14 residues. V lost 3 bases to trimming and J lost 3 bases, with 9 bases between them. Germline-derived CDR1 and CDR2 are MNHNS and SASEGT. Comment on this clone: Its antigen is unknown.

TCRdb keeps only in-frame clones here, not all; method: immunoSEQ multiplex PCR. The data show about 180,000 clones, roughly 87% seen once. The specimen was peripheral blood, collected after recovery from COVID-19. This rearrangement joins TRBV6-1 to TRBJ1-5; a weak D match, TRBD1 (5 bases). The sequence came from a human donor who had recovered from COVID-19. Here the CDR3 DNA reads TGTGCCAGCAGTGAGGGGGGTTTCAATCAGCCCCAGCATTTT. Its translation: CASSEGGFNQPQHF.